The 26 T cell receptor beta chains below come from one sample, sequenced in a study of CXCR3-negative and CXCR3-positive naive CD8 T cells (dated by TCRdb to the late 2010s). General study outcomes and caveats: TRB CDR3s from CXCR3-positive naive cells showed higher hydrophobicity (lower Kidera factor 4), lower energy, and higher strength and volume indices than CXCR3-negative naive cells.

The antigens these receptors bind are not known. For sequencing, a NextSeq 550 was employed. The Human TCR Profiling Kit (MiLaboratory) was used to prepare UMI-labeled 5' RACE TRB cDNA libraries. TCRdb reprocessed the reads and lists each CDR3 protein sequence as a single entry, with no DNA. For this sample, the table gives 150,000 or so distinct CDR3 sequences. 0.25% to 0.3% of the sample belongs to the ten largest clones. The material sequenced was naive CXCR3+ CD8+ T cells from blood. The cell subset or site label, read with the paper, signifies: CD45RO-CCR7+CD27+CD95- naive CD8+ T cells expressing CXCR3 (TNR3+). Receptor source: a human donor in good health. Some clones in this sample may be carry-over from other donors' samples.

The rearrangement joins TRBV14 to TRBJ2-4. The CDR3 is made up of 13 amino acids. Germline values: CDR1 SGHDN, CDR2 FVKESK. CDR3 amino acids: CASSQVTRDIQYF.

The gene calls are TRBV2 and TRBJ2-7; TCRdb lists TRBD2, though no DNA is available to test this call. The CDR3 is 17 amino acids. Germline CDR1 reads SNHLY; CDR2 reads FYNNEI. The CDR3 sequence: CASSDPGLAGVSYEQYF.

The rearrangement links TRBV7-9 to TRBJ2-1; TCRdb's D gene call, TRBD1, goes unchecked for lack of DNA. Per the germline V gene, CDR1 is SEHNR and CDR2 is FQNEAQ (reference sequence). The CDR3 has 14 residues. CDR3 amino acids: CASSLGDSPREQFF.

The chain links TRBV10-3 to TRBJ2-5. Germline V lookup: CDR1 ENHRY, CDR2 SYGVKD. The CDR3 has 14 amino acids. CDR3 protein: CAISDRQVQETQYF.

The CDR3 sequence: CSATGGAETQYF. This chain joins TRBV20-1 and TRBJ2-5; TCRdb's D call, TRBD1, is unchecked because there is no DNA. The CDR3 runs 12 residues. The germline V gene encodes CDR1 DFQATT and CDR2 SNEGSKA (reference sequence).

The chain couples TRBV23-1 to TRBJ2-5; TCRdb reports TRBD1, a call that lacks DNA to check it against. TRBV23-1 is an ORF for which the function is uncertain. This CDR3 spans 15 amino acids. CDR3 protein: CASSQSGQGGETQYF.

The CDR3 sequence is CASSQADRGDEKLFF. The V call is TRBV4-1, the J call TRBJ1-4; TCRdb's D call, TRBD1, is unchecked because there is no DNA. Germline values: CDR1 MGHRA, CDR2 YSYEKL. The CDR3 runs to 15 residues.

The chain couples TRBV6-2 or TRBV6-3 to TRBJ2-7; lacking DNA, the TRBD1 call made by TCRdb goes unchecked. The germline V gene encodes CDR1 MNHEY and CDR2 SVGEGT. This CDR3 spans 14 amino acids. The CDR3 spells CASRNTGTEDEQYF.

CDR3 protein: CASSEARTGGFDEQYF. This chain uses TRBV2 with TRBJ2-7. In germline, CDR1 is SNHLY, CDR2 FYNNEI. The CDR3 contains 16 residues.

The chain joins TRBV7-6 to TRBJ2-5; the TCRdb D gene call, TRBD1, has no DNA to confirm it. CDR1 is SGHVS, CDR2 FNYEAQ, per germline. The CDR3 consists of 15 residues. This CDR3 is CASSLETGPQETQYF.

The rearrangement uses TRBV7-2 and TRBJ2-7. This CDR3 comprises 15 residues. From germline, CDR1 is SGHTA and CDR2 FQGNSA. The CDR3 loop is CASSGMRREFYEQYF.

The chain joins TRBV28 to TRBJ2-7; TCRdb picks TRBD1, but there is no DNA to check that call. The CDR3 contains 13 residues. The germline V gene has CDR1 MDHEN and CDR2 SYDVKM. CDR3 in amino acids: CASSPDRVYEQYF.

The V gene is TRBV11-2, the J gene TRBJ2-1; no DNA is available, so the TRBD2 call from TCRdb remains unchecked. The CDR3 sequence is 16 residues long. The V gene's germline CDR1 is SGHAT and CDR2 FQNNGV. The CDR3 reads CASSQELAGGQGEQFF.

This chain's CDR3 is CSAREGRGGDIQYF. The chain employs TRBV20-1 and TRBJ2-4; TCRdb names TRBD2, which stays unverified in the absence of DNA. In germline, CDR1 is DFQATT, CDR2 SNEGSKA (reference sequence). The CDR3 sequence is 14 residues long.

The chain joins TRBV7-3 to TRBJ2-3; the TCRdb D gene call, TRBD2, has no DNA to confirm it. CDR3 length: 13 amino acids. Germline lookup yields CDR1 SGHTA and CDR2 FQGTGA. The CDR3 region is CASREAGTDTQYF.

The chain links TRBV13 to TRBJ2-3; TCRdb names TRBD2, which stays unverified in the absence of DNA. The CDR3 has 14 residues. Looked up from germline, CDR1 is PRHDT and CDR2 is FYEKMQ (reference sequence). The CDR3 loop reads CASSGGLATDTQYF.

The gene calls are TRBV10-1 and TRBJ1-5; with no DNA, the TCRdb D assignment of TRBD1 cannot be verified. This CDR3 comprises 15 residues. Germline V gives CDR1 WNHNN, CDR2 SYGVQD (reference sequence). CDR3 amino acids: CASSDPGQGCQPQHF.

This chain uses TRBV6-4 with TRBJ2-1; TCRdb selects TRBD2, and the lack of DNA leaves this call unchecked. The CDR3 contains 16 residues. Germline loops: CDR1 MRHNA, CDR2 SNTAGT. The CDR3: CASSEYGTSGDNEQFF.

The V call is TRBV7-2, the J call TRBJ1-3. The germline V gene encodes CDR1 SGHTA and CDR2 FQGNSA. The CDR3 is 13 amino acids. CDR3 sequence: CASSFDIGNTIYF.

V usage is TRBV11-2 and J usage is TRBJ2-7; the D call from TCRdb, TRBD1, cannot be confirmed without DNA. Germline V gene lookup returns CDR1 SGHAT and CDR2 FQNNGV. This CDR3 has 15 residues. CDR3 region: CASSAWTGTPDEQYF.

J is TRBJ2-2 and V is TRBV7-3; TCRdb proposes TRBD1, but this gene call is untestable without DNA. Germline V lookup: CDR1 SGHTA, CDR2 FQGTGA. This CDR3 contains 15 residues. This CDR3 is CASSPGTGNPGELFF.

The rearrangement links TRBV7-9 to TRBJ2-2; the TCRdb D gene call, TRBD1, has no DNA to confirm it. This CDR3 comprises 18 residues. Germline assignment: CDR1 SEHNR and CDR2 FQNEAQ (reference sequence). The CDR3 here is CASSPAGHGGGRTVELFF.

The V gene is TRBV10-3, the J gene TRBJ1-1; lacking DNA, the TRBD1 call made by TCRdb goes unchecked. Germline V gene data show CDR1 as ENHRY and CDR2 as SYGVKD. CDR3 size: 16 residues. The CDR3 loop is CAISVLWDSQNTEAFF.

The V call is TRBV29-1, the J call TRBJ2-5; the D gene TCRdb calls, TRBD1, cannot be checked with no DNA. The CDR3 length is 12 residues. The germline V gene has CDR1 SQVTM and CDR2 ANQGSEA. CDR3 in amino acids: CSGQGGVETQYF.

This sequence joins TRBV14 and TRBJ1-2; TCRdb reports TRBD1, a call that lacks DNA to check it against. CDR3 length: 16 amino acids. Germline assignment: CDR1 SGHDN and CDR2 FVKESK. The CDR3 spells CASSPKGQATNYGYTF.

The CDR3 sequence: CASSQRTHPYEQYF. The chain links TRBV28 to TRBJ2-7. The CDR3 extends over 14 amino acids. Germline V gene sequence: CDR1 MDHEN, CDR2 SYDVKM.